This T cell receptor beta chain came from a study of CD8+ T cells in alopecia areata. Across the whole study: Tofacitinib was taken orally by treated patients, and the dose was 5 to 10 mg twice daily. Study conclusions and caveats: Normal scalp showed lower clonality than lesional scalp, especially alopecia totalis/universalis.

A FACSAria was used to sort CD4+ and CD8+ T cells. These cells came from PBMCs. In regard to this clone: The target antigen is unknown.

Isolated RNA was reverse transcribed into cDNA used as the sequencing template. Libraries were prepared by immunoSEQ multiplex PCR; TCRdb keeps only in-frame clonotypes and omits some of them. Of 150,000 to 200,000 clones listed, 67% are singletons. The CDR3 is made up of 14 amino acids. In germline, CDR1 is PRHDT, CDR2 FYEKMQ (reference sequence). V shed 9 bases and J 6 bases; nucleotides not matched to a gene: 13. The genes are TRBV13 and TRBJ2-7, with TRBD1 matching 8 bases. The sample consisted of CD8+ T cells sorted from blood, taken at week 0. The receptor was derived from a human donor with alopecia areata. The CDR3 region is CASALDRDLAEQYF. CDR3 DNA sequence: TGTGCCAGTGCGTTGGACAGGGATTTGGCCGAGCAGTACTTC.